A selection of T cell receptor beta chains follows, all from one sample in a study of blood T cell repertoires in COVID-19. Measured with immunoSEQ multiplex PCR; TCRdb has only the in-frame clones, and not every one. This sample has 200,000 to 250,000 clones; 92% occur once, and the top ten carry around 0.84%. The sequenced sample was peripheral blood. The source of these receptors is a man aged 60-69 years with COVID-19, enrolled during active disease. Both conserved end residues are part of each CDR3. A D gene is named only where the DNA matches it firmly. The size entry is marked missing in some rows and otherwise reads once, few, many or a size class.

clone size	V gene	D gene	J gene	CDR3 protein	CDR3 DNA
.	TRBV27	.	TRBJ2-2	CASSFDYANTGELFF	TGTGCCAGCAGTTTCGACTACGCGAACACCGGGGAGCTGTTTTTT
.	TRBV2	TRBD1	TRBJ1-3	CASTKTGATGNTIYF	TGTGCCAGCACCAAGACAGGGGCTACTGGAAACACCATATATTTT
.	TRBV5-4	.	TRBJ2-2	CASSPGQGTNTGELFF	TGTGCCAGCAGCCCCGGCCAGGGGACGAACACCGGGGAGCTGTTTTTT
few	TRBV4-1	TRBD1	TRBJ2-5	CASSTLTGALPETQYF	TGCGCCAGCAGTACCCTTACAGGGGCCCTACCAGAGACCCAGTACTTC
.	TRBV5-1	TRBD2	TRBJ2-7	CASSILAGGPSYEQYF	TGCGCCAGCAGCATCCTAGCGGGGGGCCCCTCCTACGAGCAGTACTTC
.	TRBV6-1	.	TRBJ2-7	CASSEVAGVFSYEQYF	TGTGCCAGCAGTGAAGTAGCAGGGGTTTTTTCCTACGAGCAGTACTTC
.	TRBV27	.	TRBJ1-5	CASSLGSNQPQHF	TGTGCCAGCAGTTTGGGCAGCAATCAGCCCCAGCATTTT
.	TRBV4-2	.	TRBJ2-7	CASSRDILEGYEQYF	TGTGCCAGCAGCCGAGACATATTGGAGGGCTACGAGCAGTACTTC
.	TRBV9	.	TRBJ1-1	CASSAQGGNTEAFF	TGTGCCAGCAGCGCCCAGGGCGGGAACACTGAAGCTTTCTTT
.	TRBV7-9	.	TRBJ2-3	CASSLDGTQTDTQYF	TGTGCCAGCAGCTTAGATGGGACTCAAACAGATACGCAGTATTTT
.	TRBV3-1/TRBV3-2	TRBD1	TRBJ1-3	CASSPMDRAGNTIYF	TGTGCCAGCAGCCCGATGGACAGGGCTGGAAACACCATATATTTT
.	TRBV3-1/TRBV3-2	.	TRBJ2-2	CASSQVATGELFF	TGTGCCAGCAGCCAGGTGGCCACCGGGGAGCTGTTTTTT
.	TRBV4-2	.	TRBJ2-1	CASSQASGASSYNEQFF	TGTGCCAGCAGCCAGGCCTCAGGGGCGAGCTCCTACAATGAGCAGTTCTTC
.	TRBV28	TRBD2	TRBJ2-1	CASSRGLAPRGEQFF	TGTGCCAGCAGCCGGGGACTAGCACCCCGAGGGGAGCAGTTCTTC
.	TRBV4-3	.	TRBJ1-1	CASSQGHKNTEAFF	TGCGCCAGCAGCCAGGGACATAAGAACACTGAAGCTTTCTTT
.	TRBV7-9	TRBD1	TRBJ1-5	CASSLDRGYQHF	TGTGCCAGCAGCTTAGACAGGGGTTATCAGCATTTT
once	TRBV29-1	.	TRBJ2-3	CSVVPSTDTQYF	TGCAGCGTTGTTCCTAGCACAGATACGCAGTATTTT
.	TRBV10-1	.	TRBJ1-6	CASSEGGAWNSPLHF	TGCGCCAGCAGTGAAGGGGGGGCTTGGAATTCACCCCTCCACTTT
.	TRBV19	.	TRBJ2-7	CASSAWRGSRSYEQYF	TGTGCCAGTAGTGCCTGGCGGGGCAGCCGCTCCTACGAGCAGTACTTC
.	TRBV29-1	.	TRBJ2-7	CSVGHGYEQYF	TGCAGCGTCGGACACGGGTACGAGCAGTACTTC
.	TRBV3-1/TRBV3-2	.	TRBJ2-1	CASSPRQQSYNEQFF	TGTGCCAGCAGCCCTCGACAGCAGTCCTACAATGAGCAGTTCTTC
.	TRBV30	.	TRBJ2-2	CAWRQTGTSYTGELFF	TGTGCCTGGAGGCAGACCGGGACAAGTTACACCGGGGAGCTGTTTTTT
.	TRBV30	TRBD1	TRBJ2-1	CAWSGGTGAFYNEQFF	TGTGCCTGGAGTGGGGGGACAGGGGCTTTCTACAATGAGCAGTTCTTC
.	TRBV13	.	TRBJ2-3	CASSQRSMSTQYF	TGTGCCAGCAGCCAGCGAAGCATGAGTACGCAGTATTTT